This TCR beta chain was captured in a study of OX40 agonist ivuxolimab in advanced cancers. TCRdb keeps only in-frame clones here, not all; method: immunoSEQ multiplex PCR. The repertoire holds 100,000 or so clones, with roughly four fifths as singletons. CDR3 size: 15 residues. V shed 0 bases and J 5 bases; nucleotides not matched to a gene: 7. The germline CDR1 and CDR2 sequences are SGHVS and FQNEAQ. This chain joins TRBV7-8 and TRBJ2-7; 7 positions agree with TRBD2. This TCR derives from an adult with an advanced solid tumor such as melanoma, head and neck, liver or kidney cancer. The specimen comprised CD4+ or CD8+ T cells sorted from blood, sampled in a trial of the OX40 agonist ivuxolimab. The CDR3 DNA sequence: TGTGCCAGCAGCTTAGCAGTCGGCGCGGGAGACGAGCAGTACTTC. Residues: CASSLAVGAGDEQYF.